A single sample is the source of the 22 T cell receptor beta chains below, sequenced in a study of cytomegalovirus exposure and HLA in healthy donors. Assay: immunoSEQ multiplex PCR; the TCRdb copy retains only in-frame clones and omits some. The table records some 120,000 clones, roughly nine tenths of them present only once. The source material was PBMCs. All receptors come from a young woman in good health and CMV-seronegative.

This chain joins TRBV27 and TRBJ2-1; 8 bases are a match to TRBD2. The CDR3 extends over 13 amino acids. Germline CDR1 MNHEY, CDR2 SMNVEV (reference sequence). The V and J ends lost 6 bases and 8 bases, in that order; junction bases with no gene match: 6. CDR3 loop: CASRGLDSDEQFF. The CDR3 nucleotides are TGTGCCAGCAGGGGACTAGATTCCGATGAGCAGTTCTTC.

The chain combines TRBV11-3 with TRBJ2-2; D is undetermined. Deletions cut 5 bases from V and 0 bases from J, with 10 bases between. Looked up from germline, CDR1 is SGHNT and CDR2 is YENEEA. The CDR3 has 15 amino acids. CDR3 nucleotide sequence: TGTGCCAGCAGCGCCGACATACCGAACACCGGGGAGCTGTTTTTT. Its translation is CASSADIPNTGELFF.

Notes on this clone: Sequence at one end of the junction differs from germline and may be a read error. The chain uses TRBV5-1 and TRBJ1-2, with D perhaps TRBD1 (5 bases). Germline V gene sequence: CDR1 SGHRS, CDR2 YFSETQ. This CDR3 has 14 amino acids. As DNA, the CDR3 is TGCGTCAGCAGCTTGGAAATGGGGCTTGGAGGCTACACCTTC. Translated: CVSSLEMGLGGYTF.

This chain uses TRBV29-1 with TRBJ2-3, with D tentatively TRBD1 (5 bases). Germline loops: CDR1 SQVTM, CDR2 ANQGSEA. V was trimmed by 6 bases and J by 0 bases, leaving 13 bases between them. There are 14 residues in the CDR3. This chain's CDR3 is CSVDPQGSTDTQYF. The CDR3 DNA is TGCAGCGTCGACCCCCAGGGAAGCACAGATACGCAGTATTTT.

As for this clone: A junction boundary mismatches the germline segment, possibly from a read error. CDR3 DNA sequence: TGTGCCAGCAGCGCGCGACAGACTAGCGGAGTCCAAGGGACCCAGTACTTC. It translates to CASSARQTSGVQGTQYF. The chain recombines TRBV2 with TRBJ2-5, with 9 bases that match TRBD2. Germline V lookup: CDR1 SNHLY, CDR2 FYNNEI. This CDR3 comprises 17 residues.

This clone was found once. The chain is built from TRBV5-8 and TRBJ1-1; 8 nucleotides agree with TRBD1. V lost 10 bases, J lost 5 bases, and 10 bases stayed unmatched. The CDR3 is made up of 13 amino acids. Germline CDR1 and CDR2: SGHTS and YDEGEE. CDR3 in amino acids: CAGQGHRGTEAFF. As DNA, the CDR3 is TGTGCCGGACAGGGACACCGAGGAACTGAAGCTTTCTTT.

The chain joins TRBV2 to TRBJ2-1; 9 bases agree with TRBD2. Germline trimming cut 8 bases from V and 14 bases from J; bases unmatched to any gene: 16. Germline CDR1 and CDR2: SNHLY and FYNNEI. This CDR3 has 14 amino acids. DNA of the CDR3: TGTGCCAGCGGACAAACTAGCGGGTTGGGAGTTGAGTTCTTC. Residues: CASGQTSGLGVEFF. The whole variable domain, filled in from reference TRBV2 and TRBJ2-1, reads EPEVTQTPSHQVTQMGQEVILRCVPISNHLYFYWYRQILGQKVEFLVSFYNNEISEKSEIFDDQFSVERPDGSNFTLKIRSTKLEDSAMYFCASGQTSGLGVEFFGPGTRLTVL.

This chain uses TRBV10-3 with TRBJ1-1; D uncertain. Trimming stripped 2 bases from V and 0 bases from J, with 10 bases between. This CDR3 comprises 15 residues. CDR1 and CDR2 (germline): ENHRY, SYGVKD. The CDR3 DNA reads TGTGCCATCAGTGAGAAATCTCCTATGAACACTGAAGCTTTCTTT. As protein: CAISEKSPMNTEAFF.

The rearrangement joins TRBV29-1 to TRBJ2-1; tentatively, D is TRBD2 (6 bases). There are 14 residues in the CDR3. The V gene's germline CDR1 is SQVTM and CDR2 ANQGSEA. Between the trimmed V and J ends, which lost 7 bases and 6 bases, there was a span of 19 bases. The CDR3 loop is CSGTGMGGPNEQFF. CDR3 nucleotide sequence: TGCAGCGGTACAGGTATGGGAGGACCCAATGAGCAGTTCTTC.

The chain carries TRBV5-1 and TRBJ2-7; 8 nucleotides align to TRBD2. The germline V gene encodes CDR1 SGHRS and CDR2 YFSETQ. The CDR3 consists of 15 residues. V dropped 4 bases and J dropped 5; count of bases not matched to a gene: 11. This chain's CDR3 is CASSDPGLAPDEQYF. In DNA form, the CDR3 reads TGCGCCAGCAGCGACCCCGGACTAGCCCCAGACGAGCAGTACTTC. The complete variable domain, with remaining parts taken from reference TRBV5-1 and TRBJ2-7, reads KAGVTQTPRYLIKTRGQQVTLSCSPISGHRSVSWYQQTPGQGLQFLFEYFSETQRNKGNFPGRFSGRQFSNSRSEMNVSTLELGDSALYLCASSDPGLAPDEQYFGPGTRLTVT.

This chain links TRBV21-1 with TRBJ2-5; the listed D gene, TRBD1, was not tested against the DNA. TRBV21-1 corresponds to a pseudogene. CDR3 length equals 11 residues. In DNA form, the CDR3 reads TGTGCCAGCAGCGCCAGTTTCGCCCAGTACTTC. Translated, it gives CASSASFAQYF.

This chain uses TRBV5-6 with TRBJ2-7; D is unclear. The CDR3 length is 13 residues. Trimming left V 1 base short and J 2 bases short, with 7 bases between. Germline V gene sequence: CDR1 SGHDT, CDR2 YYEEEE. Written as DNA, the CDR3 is TGTGCCAGCAGCTTGTTAGGAGCCTACGAGCAGTACTTC. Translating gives CASSLLGAYEQYF.

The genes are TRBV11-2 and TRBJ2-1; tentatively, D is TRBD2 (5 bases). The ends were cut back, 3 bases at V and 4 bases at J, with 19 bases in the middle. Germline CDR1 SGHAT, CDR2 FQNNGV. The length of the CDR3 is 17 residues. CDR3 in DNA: TGTGCCAGCAGCTTGGAGGCTGTTGCCAACCCTTACAATGAGCAGTTCTTC. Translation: CASSLEAVANPYNEQFF.

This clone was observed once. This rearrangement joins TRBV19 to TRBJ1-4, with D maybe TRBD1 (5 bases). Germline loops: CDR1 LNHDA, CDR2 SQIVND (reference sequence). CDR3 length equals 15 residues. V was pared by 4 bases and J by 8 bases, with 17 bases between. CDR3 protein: CASSTRDYVMEKLFF. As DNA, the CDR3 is TGTGCCAGTAGTACGAGGGACTATGTCATGGAAAAACTGTTTTTT.

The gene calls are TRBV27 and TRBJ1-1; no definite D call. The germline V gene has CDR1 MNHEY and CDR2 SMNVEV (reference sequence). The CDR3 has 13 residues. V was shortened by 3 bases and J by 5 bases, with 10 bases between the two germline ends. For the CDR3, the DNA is TGTGCCAGCAGTTTCCTCGGTGCGACTGAAGCTTTCTTT. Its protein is CASSFLGATEAFF.

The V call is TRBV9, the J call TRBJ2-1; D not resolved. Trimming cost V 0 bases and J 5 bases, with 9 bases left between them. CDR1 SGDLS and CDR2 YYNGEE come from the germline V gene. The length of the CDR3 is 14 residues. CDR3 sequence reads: CASSVGPVNNEQFF. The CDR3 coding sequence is TGTGCCAGCAGCGTAGGTCCTGTTAACAATGAGCAGTTCTTC.

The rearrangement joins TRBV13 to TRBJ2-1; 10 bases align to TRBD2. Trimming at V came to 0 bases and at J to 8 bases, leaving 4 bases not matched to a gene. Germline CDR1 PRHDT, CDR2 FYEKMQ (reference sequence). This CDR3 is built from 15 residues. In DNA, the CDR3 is TGTGCCAGCAGCTTAGGACTAGCGGGGCGGGATGAGCAGTTCTTC. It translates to CASSLGLAGRDEQFF. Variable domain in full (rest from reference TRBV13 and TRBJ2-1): AAGVIQSPRHLIKEKRETATLKCYPIPRHDTVYWYQQGPGQDPQFLISFYEKMQSDKGSIPDRFSAQQFSDYHSELNMSSLELGDSALYFCASSLGLAGRDEQFFGPGTRLTVL.

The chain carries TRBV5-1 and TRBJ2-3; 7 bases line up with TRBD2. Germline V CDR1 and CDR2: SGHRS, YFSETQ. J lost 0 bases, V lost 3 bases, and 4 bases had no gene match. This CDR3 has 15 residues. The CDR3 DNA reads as TGCGCCAGCAGCTCGCTAGCGGATAGCACAGATACGCAGTATTTT. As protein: CASSSLADSTDTQYF. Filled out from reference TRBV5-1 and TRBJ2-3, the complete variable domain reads KAGVTQTPRYLIKTRGQQVTLSCSPISGHRSVSWYQQTPGQGLQFLFEYFSETQRNKGNFPGRFSGRQFSNSRSEMNVSTLELGDSALYLCASSSLADSTDTQYFGPGTRLTVL.

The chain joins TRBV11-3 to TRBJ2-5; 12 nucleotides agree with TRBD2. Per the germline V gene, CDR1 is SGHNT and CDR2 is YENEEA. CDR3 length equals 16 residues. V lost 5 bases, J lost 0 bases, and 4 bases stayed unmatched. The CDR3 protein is CASSPRTSGDQETQYF. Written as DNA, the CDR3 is TGTGCCAGCAGCCCTCGGACTAGCGGGGACCAAGAGACCCAGTACTTC. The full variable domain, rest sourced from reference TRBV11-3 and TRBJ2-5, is EAGVVQSPRYKIIEKKQPVAFWCNPISGHNTLYWYLQNLGQGPELLIRYENEEAVDDSQLPKDRFSAERLKGVDSTLKIQPAELGDSAVYLCASSPRTSGDQETQYFGPGTRLLVL.

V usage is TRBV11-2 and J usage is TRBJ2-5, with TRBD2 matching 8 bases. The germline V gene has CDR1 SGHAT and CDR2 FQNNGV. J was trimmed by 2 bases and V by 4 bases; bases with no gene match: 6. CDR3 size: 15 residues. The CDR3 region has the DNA TGTGCCAGCAGCTACAGCGGGAGTGGGCAAGAGACCCAGTACTTC. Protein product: CASSYSGSGQETQYF.

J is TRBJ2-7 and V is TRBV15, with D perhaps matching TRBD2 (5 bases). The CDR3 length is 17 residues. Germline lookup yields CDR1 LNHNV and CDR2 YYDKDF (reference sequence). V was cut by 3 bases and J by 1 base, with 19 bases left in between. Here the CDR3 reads CATSRERAADSSYEQYF. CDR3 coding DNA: TGTGCCACCAGCAGGGAGAGGGCAGCGGATAGTTCCTACGAGCAGTACTTC.

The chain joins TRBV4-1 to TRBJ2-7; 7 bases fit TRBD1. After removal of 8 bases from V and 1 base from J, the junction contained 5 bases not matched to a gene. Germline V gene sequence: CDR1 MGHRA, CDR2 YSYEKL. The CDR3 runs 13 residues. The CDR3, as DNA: TGCGCCAGCTCCGAGGGGGCGTCCTACGAGCAGTACTTC. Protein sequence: CASSEGASYEQYF.